This T cell receptor (beta chain) is from a study of T cells in Graves' hyperthyroidism and ophthalmopathy. General study results and limits: Median prediction lead before ophthalmopathy onset was about 6.5 months with the model.

With regard to this clonotype: Antigen specificity is unknown.

Absence of ophthalmopathy progression within 18 months defined stable Graves' hyperthyroidism. Lactation, pregnancy, other autoimmune disease or uncontrolled infection excluded patients. The TCR beta CDR3 regions underwent amplification using RNA transcripts as the source. The TCR CDR3 first-round RT-PCR relied on the HTBI primer set. TCRdb analysed the multiplex PCR reads with MiXCR anew, one entry per CDR3 protein. The sample shows roughly 570,000 distinct CDR3 sequences, 40% to 55% of them seen only once. CDR3 size: 16 residues. V lost 0 bases and J 11 bases, leaving 23 bases between the germline ends. CDR1 and CDR2 from the germline V gene are DFQATT and SNEGSKA (reference sequence).

Sequenced: peripheral blood or thyroid tissue (not recorded which). The sequence came from a young woman with Graves' hyperthyroidism. This rearrangement joins TRBV20-1 to TRBJ1-5; no clear D. The CDR3 coding sequence is TGCAGTGCTAGAGACAAATCTAGCGGGAGTATTGAGACCCAGCATTTT. It codes for CSARDKSSGSIETQHF.